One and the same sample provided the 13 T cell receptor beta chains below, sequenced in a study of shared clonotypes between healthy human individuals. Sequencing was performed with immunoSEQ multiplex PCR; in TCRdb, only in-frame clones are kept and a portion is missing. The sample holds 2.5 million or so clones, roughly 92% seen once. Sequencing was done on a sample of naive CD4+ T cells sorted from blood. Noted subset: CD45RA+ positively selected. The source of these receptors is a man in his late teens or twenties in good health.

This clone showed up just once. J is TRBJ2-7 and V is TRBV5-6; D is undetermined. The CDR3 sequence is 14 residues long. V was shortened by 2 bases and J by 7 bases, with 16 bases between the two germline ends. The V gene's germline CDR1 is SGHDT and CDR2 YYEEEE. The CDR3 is CASSFAGPIGEQYF. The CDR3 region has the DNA TGTGCCAGCAGCTTCGCCGGGCCCATCGGGGAGCAGTACTTC.

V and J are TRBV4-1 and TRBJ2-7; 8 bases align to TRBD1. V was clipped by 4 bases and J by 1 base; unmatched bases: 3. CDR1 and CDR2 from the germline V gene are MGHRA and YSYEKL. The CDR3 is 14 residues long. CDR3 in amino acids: CASSLRTGSYEQYF. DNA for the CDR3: TGCGCCAGCAGCCTCCGGACAGGGTCCTACGAGCAGTACTTC.

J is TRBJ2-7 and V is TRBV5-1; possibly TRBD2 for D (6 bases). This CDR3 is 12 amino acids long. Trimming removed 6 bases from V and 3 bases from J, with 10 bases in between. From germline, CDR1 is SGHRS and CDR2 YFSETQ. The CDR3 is CASNDSGYEQYF. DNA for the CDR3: TGCGCCAGCAACGATAGCGGCTACGAGCAGTACTTC. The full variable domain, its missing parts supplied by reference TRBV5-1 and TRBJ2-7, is KAGVTQTPRYLIKTRGQQVTLSCSPISGHRSVSWYQQTPGQGLQFLFEYFSETQRNKGNFPGRFSGRQFSNSRSEMNVSTLELGDSALYLCASNDSGYEQYFGPGTRLTVT.

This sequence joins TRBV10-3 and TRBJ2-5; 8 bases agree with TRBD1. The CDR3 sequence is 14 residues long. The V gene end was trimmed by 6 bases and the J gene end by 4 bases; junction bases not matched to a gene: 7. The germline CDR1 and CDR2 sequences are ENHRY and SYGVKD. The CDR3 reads CAISPIDRGETQYF. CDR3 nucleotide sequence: TGTGCCATCAGCCCGATCGACAGGGGAGAGACCCAGTACTTC.

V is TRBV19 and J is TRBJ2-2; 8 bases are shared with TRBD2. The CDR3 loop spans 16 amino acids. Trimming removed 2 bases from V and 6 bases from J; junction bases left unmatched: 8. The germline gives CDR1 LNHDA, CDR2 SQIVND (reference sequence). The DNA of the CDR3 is TGTGCCAGTAGTATACAGCCGGGGGGGCACCCCGGGGAGCTGTTTTTT. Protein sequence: CASSIQPGGHPGELFF.

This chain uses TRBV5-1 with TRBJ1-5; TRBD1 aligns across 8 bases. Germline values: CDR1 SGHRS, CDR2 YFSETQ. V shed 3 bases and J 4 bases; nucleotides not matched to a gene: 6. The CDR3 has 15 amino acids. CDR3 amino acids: CASSSGTGKNQPQHF. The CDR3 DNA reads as TGCGCCAGCAGCTCAGGGACAGGAAAAAATCAGCCCCAGCATTTT.

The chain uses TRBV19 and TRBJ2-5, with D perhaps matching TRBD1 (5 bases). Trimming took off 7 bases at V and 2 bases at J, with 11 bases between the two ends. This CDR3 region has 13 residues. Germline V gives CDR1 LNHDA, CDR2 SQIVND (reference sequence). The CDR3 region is CASKSQGQETQYF. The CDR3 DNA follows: TGTGCCAGTAAGTCGCAGGGTCAAGAGACCCAGTACTTC.

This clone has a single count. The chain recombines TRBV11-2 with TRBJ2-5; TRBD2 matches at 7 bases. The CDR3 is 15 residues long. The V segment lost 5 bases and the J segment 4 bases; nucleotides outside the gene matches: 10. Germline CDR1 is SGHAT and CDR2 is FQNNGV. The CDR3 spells CASSPETGEGETQYF. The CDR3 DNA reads TGTGCCAGCAGCCCAGAGACGGGGGAGGGAGAGACCCAGTACTTC.

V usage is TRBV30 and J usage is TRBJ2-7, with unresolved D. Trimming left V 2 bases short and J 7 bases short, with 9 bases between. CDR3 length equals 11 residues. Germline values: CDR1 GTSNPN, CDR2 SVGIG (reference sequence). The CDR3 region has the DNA TGTGCCTGGAGTATCGGCGTAGAGCAGTACTTC. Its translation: CAWSIGVEQYF. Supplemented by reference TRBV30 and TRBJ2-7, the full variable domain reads SQTIHQWPATLVQPVGSPLSLECTVEGTSNPNLYWYRQAAGRGLQLLFYSVGIGQISSEVPQNLSASRPQDRQFILSSKKLLLSDSGFYLCAWSIGVEQYFGPGTRLTVT.

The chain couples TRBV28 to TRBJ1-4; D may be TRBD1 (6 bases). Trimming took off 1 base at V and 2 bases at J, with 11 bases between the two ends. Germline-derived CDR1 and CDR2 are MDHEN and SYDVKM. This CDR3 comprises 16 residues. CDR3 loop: CASSLSQDSTNEKLFF. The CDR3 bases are TGTGCCAGCAGTTTATCCCAGGACAGTACTAATGAAAAACTGTTTTTT. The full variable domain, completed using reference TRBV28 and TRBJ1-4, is DVKVTQSSRYLVKRTGEKVFLECVQDMDHENMFWYRQDPGLGLRLIYFSYDVKMKEKGDIPEGYSVSREKKERFSLILESASTNQTSMYLCASSLSQDSTNEKLFFGSGTQLSVL.

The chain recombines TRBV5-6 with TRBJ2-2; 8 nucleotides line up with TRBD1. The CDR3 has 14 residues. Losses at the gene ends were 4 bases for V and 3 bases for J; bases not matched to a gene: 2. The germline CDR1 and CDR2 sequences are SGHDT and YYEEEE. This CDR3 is CASSRQGYTGELFF. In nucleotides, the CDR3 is TGTGCCAGCAGCAGACAGGGGTACACCGGGGAGCTGTTTTTT.

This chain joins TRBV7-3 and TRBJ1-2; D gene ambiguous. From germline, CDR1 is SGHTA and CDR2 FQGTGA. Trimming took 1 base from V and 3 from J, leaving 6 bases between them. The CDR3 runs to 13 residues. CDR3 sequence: CASSLKEDYGYTF. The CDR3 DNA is TGTGCCAGCAGCTTAAAGGAAGACTATGGCTACACCTTC.

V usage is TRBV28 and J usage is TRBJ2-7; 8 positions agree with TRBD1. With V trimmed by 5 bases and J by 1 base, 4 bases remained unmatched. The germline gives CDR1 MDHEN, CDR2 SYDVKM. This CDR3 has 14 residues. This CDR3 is CASSLRTGSYEQYF. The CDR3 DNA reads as TGTGCCAGCAGTCTACGGACAGGGTCCTACGAGCAGTACTTC.